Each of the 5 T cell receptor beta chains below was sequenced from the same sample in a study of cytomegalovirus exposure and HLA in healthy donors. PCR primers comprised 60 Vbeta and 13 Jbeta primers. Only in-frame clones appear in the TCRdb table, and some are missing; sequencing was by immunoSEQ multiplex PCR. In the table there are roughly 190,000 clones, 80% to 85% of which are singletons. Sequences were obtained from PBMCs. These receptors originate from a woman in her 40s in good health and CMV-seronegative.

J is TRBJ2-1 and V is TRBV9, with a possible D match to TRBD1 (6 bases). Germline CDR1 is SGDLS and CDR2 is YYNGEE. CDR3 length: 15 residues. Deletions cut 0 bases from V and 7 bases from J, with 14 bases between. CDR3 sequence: CASSVEGVQLNEQFF. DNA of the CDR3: TGTGCCAGCAGCGTAGAGGGGGTCCAACTGAATGAGCAGTTCTTC.

In DNA, the CDR3 is TGTGCCAGCAGTGGACAGGGGGCGCTCAGGAATGAGCAGTTCTTC. As protein: CASSGQGALRNEQFF. V usage is TRBV6-5 and J usage is TRBJ2-1; 11 bases match TRBD1. CDR1 is MNHEY, CDR2 SVGAGI, per germline. V shed 5 bases and J 7 bases; nucleotides not matched to a gene: 7. The CDR3 sequence is 15 residues long.

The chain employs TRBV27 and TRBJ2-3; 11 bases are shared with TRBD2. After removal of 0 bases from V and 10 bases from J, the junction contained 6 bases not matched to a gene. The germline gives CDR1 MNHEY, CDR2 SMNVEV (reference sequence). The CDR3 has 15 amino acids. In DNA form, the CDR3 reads TGTGCCAGCAGTTTATCGAAAACTAGCGGGAGAGCGCAGTATTTT. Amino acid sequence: CASSLSKTSGRAQYF.

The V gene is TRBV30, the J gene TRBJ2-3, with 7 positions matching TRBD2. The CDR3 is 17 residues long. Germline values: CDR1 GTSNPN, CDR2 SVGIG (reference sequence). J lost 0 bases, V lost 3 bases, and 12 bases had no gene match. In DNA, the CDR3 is TGTGCCTGGAGATGGGCGGGAGCTCCGACTAGCACAGATACGCAGTATTTT. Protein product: CAWRWAGAPTSTDTQYF.

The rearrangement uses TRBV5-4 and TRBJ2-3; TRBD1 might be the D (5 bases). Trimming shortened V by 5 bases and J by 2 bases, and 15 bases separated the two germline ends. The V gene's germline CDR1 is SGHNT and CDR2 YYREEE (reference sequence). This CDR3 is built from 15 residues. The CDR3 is CASSSIQVNTDTQYF. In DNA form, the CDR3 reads TGTGCCAGCAGTTCGATACAGGTGAACACAGATACGCAGTATTTT.